The 5 T cell receptor beta chains in this list originate from one sample, sequenced in a study of shared clonotypes between healthy human individuals. Clones were read by immunoSEQ multiplex PCR, and TCRdb kept only the in-frame ones, dropping some. The sample contains about 2.3 million clones, approximately 93% of which appear only once. Source material: naive CD4+ T cells from PBMCs. Subset given: CD45RA+ positively selected. These receptors originate from a man younger than 35 in good health. Some clones in this sample may be carry-over from other donors' samples.

V is TRBV4-1 and J is TRBJ1-2; D perhaps matches TRBD1 (6 bases). CDR3 length: 17 residues. V gave up 4 bases and J gave up 2 bases, with 20 bases separating them. CDR1 and CDR2 from the germline V gene are MGHRA and YSYEKL. This CDR3 is CASSRGILDSSNYGYTF. In DNA, the CDR3 is TGCGCCAGCAGCCGCGGAATATTGGACAGTTCCAACTATGGCTACACCTTC.

The genes are TRBV7-9 and TRBJ2-3; the D is unclear. CDR3 size: 14 residues. Germline values: CDR1 SEHNR, CDR2 FQNEAQ (reference sequence). Trimming removed 3 bases from V and 2 bases from J, with 9 bases in between. This CDR3 is CASSFNLVTDTQYF. The CDR3 bases are TGTGCCAGCAGCTTCAATCTGGTCACAGATACGCAGTATTTT.

As concerns this clone: Different DNA sequences within this sample yield the same CDR3. The rearrangement uses TRBV5-1 and TRBJ2-7, with D hard to call. The germline V gene has CDR1 SGHRS and CDR2 YFSETQ. V was cut by 4 bases and J by 2 bases, with 7 bases left in between. CDR3 size: 12 residues. CDR3 nucleotides: TGCGCCAGCAGCCTGGGCACCTACGAGCAGTACTTC. Amino acid sequence: CASSLGTYEQYF.

This rearrangement joins TRBV14 to TRBJ1-1, with TRBD1 matching 7 bases. Germline V gene lookup returns CDR1 SGHDN and CDR2 FVKESK. The ends lost 4 bases at V and 1 base at J; junction bases unmatched: 3. This CDR3 spans 14 amino acids. The CDR3 loop reads CASSPGGWNTEAFF. The CDR3, as DNA: TGTGCCAGCAGCCCAGGGGGGTGGAACACTGAAGCTTTCTTT.

This clone was found once. This chain uses TRBV6-5 with TRBJ2-5; TRBD2 matches at 13 bases. Per the germline V gene, CDR1 is MNHEY and CDR2 is SVGAGI. This CDR3 is built from 15 residues. Trimming took 6 bases from V and 5 from J; bases not matched to a gene: 6. CDR3 bases: TGTGCCAGCAGCCCAACTAGCGGGAGGGAGGAGACCCAGTACTTC. Translating it yields CASSPTSGREETQYF.